These T cell receptor beta chains were read from a single sample in a study of CD8 T cells in ankylosing spondylitis. TCRdb re-analysed the 5' RACE reads in MiXCR, keeping a single row per CDR3 protein. The table has around 490,000 distinct CDR3 sequences, 5.3% seen once. Material for sequencing was blood, either unsorted or a sorted T cell fraction (not recorded which). The receptors stem from a male donor with ankylosing spondylitis. The CDR3 runs from the conserved cysteine through the conserved F or W. The order of the fields is V gene, clone size, J gene, D gene, CDR3 protein, CDR3 DNA. A D gene is named only where the DNA matches it firmly. Clone size appears in some rows only: once, few, many, or a class for an expanded clone.

V: TRBV24-1; size: many; J: TRBJ2-1; D: NA; CDR3: CATSEAPSYNEQFF; DNA: TGTGCCACCAGTGAAGCCCCGTCCTACAATGAGCAGTTCTTC
V: TRBV6-2/TRBV6-3; size: many; J: TRBJ1-5; D: NA; CDR3: CASSSRPGGSNQPQHF; DNA: TGTGCCAGCAGTTCTAGACCTGGAGGTAGCAATCAGCCCCAGCATTTT
V: TRBV5-1; size: many; J: TRBJ2-1; D: TRBD1; CDR3: CASSLWDSNNEQFF; DNA: TGCGCCAGCAGCTTATGGGACAGCAACAATGAGCAGTTCTTC
V: TRBV20-1; size: NA; J: TRBJ1-3; D: NA; CDR3: CSATQGSQTSGNTIYF; DNA: TGCAGTGCTACTCAGGGATCACAAACCTCTGGAAACACCATATATTTT
V: TRBV4-3; size: NA; J: TRBJ2-1; D: TRBD2; CDR3: CASSQGSGGNNEQFF; DNA: TGCGCCAGCAGCCAAGGTAGCGGGGGAAACAATGAGCAGTTCTTC
V: TRBV20-1; size: many; J: TRBJ2-7; D: NA; CDR3: CSAGRYEQYF; DNA: TGCAGTGCGGGGAGATACGAGCAGTACTTC
V: TRBV5-6; size: many; J: TRBJ1-5; D: NA; CDR3: CASSPGGRSNQPQHF; DNA: TGTGCCAGCAGCCCGGGAGGCAGGAGCAATCAGCCCCAGCATTTT
V: TRBV5-1; size: few; J: TRBJ2-3; D: NA; CDR3: CASSSGQIAADTQYF; DNA: TGCGCCAGCAGCTCGGGACAGATAGCGGCAGATACGCAGTATTTT
V: TRBV5-6; size: many; J: TRBJ1-2; D: NA; CDR3: CASSTLYYGYTF; DNA: TGTGCCAGCAGTACTCTGTACTATGGCTACACCTTC
V: TRBV6-5; size: many; J: TRBJ2-7; D: TRBD1; CDR3: CASSYSQGVTYEQYF; DNA: TGTGCCAGCAGTTACTCGCAGGGGGTGACCTACGAGCAGTACTTC
V: TRBV7-9; size: many; J: TRBJ1-1; D: TRBD1; CDR3: CASSLALGEGAITEAFF; DNA: TGTGCCAGCAGCTTAGCCCTTGGAGAGGGGGCGATCACTGAAGCTTTCTTT
V: TRBV11-3; size: few; J: TRBJ2-1; D: NA; CDR3: CASSLDPTHGYNEQFF; DNA: TGTGCCAGCAGCTTAGATCCGACCCACGGATACAATGAGCAGTTCTTC
V: TRBV4-3; size: many; J: TRBJ2-1; D: NA; CDR3: CASSQEGLMNEQFF; DNA: TGCGCCAGCAGCCAAGAAGGACTAATGAATGAGCAGTTCTTC
V: TRBV4-1; size: many; J: TRBJ2-1; D: NA; CDR3: CASEDGKREQFF; DNA: TGCGCCAGCGAGGACGGGAAACGTGAGCAGTTCTTC
V: TRBV7-2; size: many; J: TRBJ2-7; D: NA; CDR3: CASSLEYGDYEQYF; DNA: TGTGCCAGCAGCTTAGAATACGGGGACTACGAGCAGTACTTC
V: TRBV4-2; size: many; J: TRBJ2-5; D: NA; CDR3: CASSQGYTGRKETQYF; DNA: TGTGCCAGCAGCCAAGGTTACACAGGGCGAAAAGAGACCCAGTACTTC
V: TRBV7-9; size: many; J: TRBJ1-6; D: TRBD1; CDR3: CASSSDRGLGSPLHF; DNA: TGTGCCAGCAGTTCCGACAGGGGGCTGGGGTCACCCCTCCACTTT
V: TRBV4-1; size: many; J: TRBJ2-7; D: NA; CDR3: CASSYNLWGSYEQYF; DNA: TGCGCCAGCAGCTATAATCTATGGGGATCCTACGAGCAGTACTTC
V: TRBV5-1; size: few; J: TRBJ1-1; D: NA; CDR3: CASSQIRPADTEAFF; DNA: TGCGCCAGCAGCCAGATACGGCCAGCAGACACTGAAGCTTTCTTT
V: TRBV6-5; size: many; J: TRBJ1-1; D: NA; CDR3: CASSYGAGAGTEAFF; DNA: TGTGCCAGCAGTTACGGGGCAGGGGCGGGCACTGAAGCTTTCTTT
V: TRBV7-9; size: many; J: TRBJ1-4; D: NA; CDR3: CASSRAGGSEKLFF; DNA: TGTGCCAGCAGCCGAGCGGGGGGGAGTGAAAAACTGTTTTTT
V: TRBV10-3; size: many; J: TRBJ1-1; D: TRBD1; CDR3: CAISQTGQDTEAFF; DNA: TGTGCCATCAGTCAGACAGGGCAGGACACTGAAGCTTTCTTT
V: TRBV2; size: NA; J: TRBJ1-2; D: TRBD1; CDR3: CASSEETGGYGYTF; DNA: TGTGCCAGCAGTGAAGAAACAGGGGGCTATGGCTACACCTTC
V: TRBV2; size: many; J: TRBJ2-7; D: NA; CDR3: CASSGRRGAYEQYF; DNA: TGTGCCAGCAGTGGACGCAGAGGCGCCTACGAGCAGTACTTC
V: TRBV4-3; size: many; J: TRBJ2-2; D: NA; CDR3: CASSLVLGGMDTGELFF; DNA: TGCGCCAGCAGCCTCGTTTTGGGAGGAATGGACACCGGGGAGCTGTTTTTT
V: TRBV9; size: many; J: TRBJ1-2; D: NA; CDR3: CASSVESGSRGYTF; DNA: TGTGCCAGCAGCGTAGAGTCAGGGTCGAGGGGCTACACCTTC
V: TRBV5-1; size: many; J: TRBJ2-5; D: NA; CDR3: CASSLSTGHQETQYF; DNA: TGCGCCAGCAGCTTATCAACAGGGCACCAAGAGACCCAGTACTTC
V: TRBV11-1; size: few; J: TRBJ2-1; D: TRBD2; CDR3: CASGSGGAYNEQFF; DNA: TGTGCCAGCGGTAGCGGGGGGGCTTACAATGAGCAGTTCTTC
V: TRBV20-1; size: many; J: TRBJ1-2; D: TRBD1; CDR3: CSARTRDRGIYGYTF; DNA: TGCAGTGCTAGAACCCGGGACAGGGGAATCTATGGCTACACCTTC
V: TRBV28; size: NA; J: TRBJ2-7; D: NA; CDR3: CASSLTMGYEQYF; DNA: TGTGCCAGCAGTTTGACGATGGGATACGAGCAGTACTTC
V: TRBV4-2; size: many; J: TRBJ1-4; D: NA; CDR3: CASSQAVATNEKLFF; DNA: TGTGCCAGCAGCCAAGCGGTGGCAACTAATGAAAAACTGTTTTTT
V: TRBV7-6; size: many; J: TRBJ2-5; D: NA; CDR3: CASSLELEETQYF; DNA: TGTGCCAGCAGCTTAGAACTAGAAGAGACCCAGTACTTC
V: TRBV7-2; size: many; J: TRBJ2-7; D: NA; CDR3: CASSLSFVSYEQYF; DNA: TGTGCCAGCAGCTTATCTTTTGTCTCCTACGAGCAGTACTTC
V: TRBV7-9; size: NA; J: TRBJ1-1; D: NA; CDR3: CASSFRGAGAFF; DNA: TGTGCCAGCAGCTTTCGCGGGGCTGGGGCTTTCTTT
V: TRBV5-1; size: many; J: TRBJ1-5; D: TRBD1; CDR3: CASSLDGQVNQPQHF; DNA: TGCGCCAGCAGCCTAGACGGACAGGTCAATCAGCCCCAGCATTTT
V: TRBV6-5; size: NA; J: TRBJ2-2; D: NA; CDR3: CASSLNRENTGELFF; DNA: TGTGCCAGCAGTTTAAACAGGGAGAACACCGGGGAGCTGTTTTTT
V: TRBV7-2; size: many; J: TRBJ1-1; D: NA; CDR3: CASSLNLATEAFF; DNA: TGTGCCAGCAGCTTAAATTTGGCCACTGAAGCTTTCTTT
V: TRBV5-6; size: many; J: TRBJ1-4; D: NA; CDR3: CASSLVSSGANEKLFF; DNA: TGTGCCAGCAGCTTGGTTAGTAGCGGGGCTAATGAAAAACTGTTTTTT
V: TRBV15; size: few; J: TRBJ1-4; D: NA; CDR3: CATSPWVTKSEKLFF; DNA: TGTGCCACCAGCCCCTGGGTCACTAAGAGTGAAAAACTGTTTTTT
V: TRBV27; size: many; J: TRBJ2-7; D: NA; CDR3: CASSFAAGEVFYEQYF; DNA: TGTGCCAGCAGTTTCGCGGCAGGGGAGGTTTTCTACGAGCAGTACTTC
V: TRBV25-1; size: many; J: TRBJ2-4; D: TRBD1; CDR3: CASSEYGPRQGPRGSKAKNIQYF; DNA: TGTGCCAGCAGTGAATATGGCCCCCGACAGGGGCCGCGGGGATCGAAAGCCAAAAACATTCAGTACTTC
V: TRBV20-1; size: many; J: TRBJ1-1; D: NA; CDR3: CSARVRLHEAFF; DNA: TGCAGTGCTAGAGTCCGCCTCCATGAAGCTTTCTTT
V: TRBV12-3/TRBV12-4; size: many; J: TRBJ2-1; D: NA; CDR3: CASSPGGAFYNEQFF; DNA: TGTGCCAGCAGCCCCGGCGGGGCCTTCTACAATGAGCAGTTCTTC
V: TRBV29-1; size: many; J: TRBJ1-2; D: TRBD1; CDR3: CSGRQGADYGYTF; DNA: TGCAGCGGCCGACAGGGGGCAGACTATGGCTACACCTTC
V: TRBV6-1; size: many; J: TRBJ1-2; D: NA; CDR3: CASLDPNYGYTF; DNA: TGTGCCAGCCTGGACCCTAACTATGGCTACACCTTC
V: TRBV14; size: many; J: TRBJ1-2; D: TRBD1; CDR3: CASSRTGVYSGYTF; DNA: TGTGCCAGCAGCCGGACAGGGGTTTATAGTGGCTACACCTTC
V: TRBV4-2; size: many; J: TRBJ1-2; D: NA; CDR3: CASSLERRNYGYTF; DNA: TGTGCCAGCAGCCTTGAAAGGAGAAACTATGGCTACACCTTC
V: TRBV6-1; size: NA; J: TRBJ1-2; D: NA; CDR3: CASSEAGTSANYGYTF; DNA: TGTGCCAGCAGTGAAGCCGGGACCTCAGCTAACTATGGCTACACCTTC